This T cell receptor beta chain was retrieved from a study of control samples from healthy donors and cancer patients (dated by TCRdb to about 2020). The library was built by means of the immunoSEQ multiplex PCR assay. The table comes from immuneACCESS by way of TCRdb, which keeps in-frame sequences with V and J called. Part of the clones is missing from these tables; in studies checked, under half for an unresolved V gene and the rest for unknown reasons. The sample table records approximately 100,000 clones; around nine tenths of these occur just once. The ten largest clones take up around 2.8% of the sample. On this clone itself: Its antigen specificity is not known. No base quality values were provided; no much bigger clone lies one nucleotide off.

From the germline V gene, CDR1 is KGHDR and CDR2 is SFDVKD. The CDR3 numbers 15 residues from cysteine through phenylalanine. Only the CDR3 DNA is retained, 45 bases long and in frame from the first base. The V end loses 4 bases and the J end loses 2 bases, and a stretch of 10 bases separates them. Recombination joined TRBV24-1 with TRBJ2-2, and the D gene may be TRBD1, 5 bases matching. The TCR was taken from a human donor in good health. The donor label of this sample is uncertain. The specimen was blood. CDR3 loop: CATSEAGQNTGELFF. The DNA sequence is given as TGTGCCACCAGTGAAGCAGGGCAAAACACCGGGGAGCTGTTTTTT.